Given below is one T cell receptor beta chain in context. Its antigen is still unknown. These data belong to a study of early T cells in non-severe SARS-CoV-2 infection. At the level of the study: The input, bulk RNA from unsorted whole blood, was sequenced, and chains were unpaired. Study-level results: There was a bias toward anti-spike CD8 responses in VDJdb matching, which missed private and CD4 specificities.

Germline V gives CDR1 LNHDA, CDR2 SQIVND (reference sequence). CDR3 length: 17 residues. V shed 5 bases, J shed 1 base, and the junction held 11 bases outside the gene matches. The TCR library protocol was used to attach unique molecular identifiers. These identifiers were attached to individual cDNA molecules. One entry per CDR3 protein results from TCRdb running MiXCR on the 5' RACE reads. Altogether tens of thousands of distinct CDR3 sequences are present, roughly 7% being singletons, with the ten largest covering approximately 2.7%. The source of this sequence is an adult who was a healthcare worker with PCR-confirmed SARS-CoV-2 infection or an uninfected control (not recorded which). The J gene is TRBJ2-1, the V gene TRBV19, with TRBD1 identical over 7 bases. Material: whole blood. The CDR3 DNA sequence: TGTGCCAGTAGTGCCGGGGCAGGGGGTTCGTCCTACAATGAGCAGTTCTTC. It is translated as CASSAGAGGSSYNEQFF.